This T cell receptor (beta chain) originates from a study of breast tumors, draining lymph nodes, adjacent tissues. The germline CDR1 and CDR2 sequences are SEHNR and FQNEAQ (reference sequence). The CDR3 sequence is 19 residues long. TCRdb re-analysed the multiplex PCR reads in MiXCR, keeping a single row per CDR3 protein. The table shows over 200,000 distinct CDR3 sequences, with roughly a third occurring only once. Breast cancer patients provided tissue from their axillary draining lymph nodes. Concerning this clonotype: The antigen is not known. A single base separates this from a much larger clone, so it may be a read error.

Study-wide findings and caveats: Tumors had less TCR diversity than lymph nodes, more than nontumor tissue. Tumor T cell lymph node origin was a supported hypothesis, not proven. Tumor and nontumor repertoires were significantly more similar in luminal-like than in basal-like breast cancer. Most tumor T cells seemingly derive from lymph node, then expand in tumor.

The receptor was derived from a female donor with breast cancer. Some clones in this sample may be carry-over from other donors' samples. The chain combines TRBV7-9 with TRBJ2-1; D is undetermined. Sequencing was performed on axillary lymph node tissue. CDR3 in amino acids: CASSLVVVETRSSHNEQFF. The CDR3 coding sequence is TGTGCCAGCAGCTTAGTAGTCGTGGAGACAAGGAGCTCCCACAATGAGCAGTTCTTC.